Listed below are T cell receptor beta chains from one sample, sequenced in a study of blood T cell repertoires in COVID-19. Profiled with immunoSEQ multiplex PCR; TCRdb holds only in-frame clones, not every one. This table has about 150,000 clones, approximately 88% appearing once. The specimen was peripheral blood. The receptors stem from a man aged 70 or older with acute or convalescent COVID-19. The conserved cysteine and the conserved F or W are not part of the CDR3 here. D genes are given only for firm matches.

D gene	J gene	V gene	CDR3 protein
TRBD1	TRBJ1-2	TRBV28	ASSSPGTAGYGYT
TRBD1	TRBJ2-7	TRBV6-5	ASRWTGSYEQY
TRBD1	TRBJ1-5	TRBV18	ASSQGPGQGASNQPQH
TRBD2	TRBJ2-3	TRBV7-9	ASSLGGLAGTTDTQY
-	TRBJ1-6	TRBV12-3/TRBV12-4	ASSVAETSPLH
TRBD1	TRBJ1-6	TRBV6-5	ASSYDRGTSPLH
-	TRBJ2-3	TRBV7-7	ASSLGPGLSTSTDTQY
-	TRBJ2-3	TRBV7-2	ASSSDYTTDTQY
-	TRBJ1-6	TRBV19	ASSISPGGDSPLH
TRBD2	TRBJ2-1	TRBV14	ASSRTSGAGYNEQF
TRBD1	TRBJ1-1	TRBV5-8	ASSSGQGWTEAF
-	TRBJ2-5	TRBV5-1	ASSKGGEETQY
TRBD1	TRBJ2-1	TRBV28	ASSFQGATYNEQF
-	TRBJ2-2	TRBV5-5	ASSLGIGGPPGELF
-	TRBJ1-5	TRBV6-5	ASSSTRLQPQH
-	TRBJ2-2	TRBV18	ASSPHEAWAGELF
-	TRBJ2-7	TRBV5-6	ASSLYQGYEQY
TRBD1	TRBJ1-5	TRBV18	ASSDLSRGLNQPQH
-	TRBJ2-7	TRBV7-9	ASSPPPTQKQY
-	TRBJ1-6	TRBV11-3	ASSLTQRAKGSYNSPLH
-	TRBJ2-7	TRBV13	ASSLNLFYEQY
TRBD2	TRBJ2-2	TRBV7-6	ASSIRAPLAGGSNTGELF
-	TRBJ2-5	TRBV14	ASSPRGGPKGYQETQY
TRBD2	TRBJ2-1	TRBV27	ASRSIPGGPHEQF
-	TRBJ2-3	TRBV7-9	ASSSGQVGADTQY
-	TRBJ1-3	TRBV19	ASSGIDSGNTIY
-	TRBJ1-6	TRBV2	ASNSGGYYNSPLH
TRBD1	TRBJ2-7	TRBV19	ASSPSPGQGTYEQY
TRBD2	TRBJ2-5	TRBV5-6	ASSFSGGPRETQY
TRBD1	TRBJ1-6	TRBV5-1	ASSLAGGENSPLH
-	TRBJ1-4	TRBV19	ASSIPGARVKLF
-	TRBJ2-1	TRBV5-1	ASSLVLGGNEQF
-	TRBJ1-4	TRBV4-1	ASSHPQALQNEKLF
TRBD1	TRBJ2-7	TRBV18	ASSPETGTGAAYEQY
-	TRBJ1-6	TRBV30	AWSEAWGGTGSPLH
TRBD1	TRBJ2-2	TRBV7-2	ASSLNRGPSTGELF
-	TRBJ1-4	TRBV5-1	ASSFQGNAVELF
-	TRBJ1-5	TRBV5-5	ASSFVAVNQPQH
-	TRBJ1-2	TRBV19	ASSPQDSNYGYT
-	TRBJ1-5	TRBV2	ASSEAGGTSKGYQPQH
TRBD2	TRBJ2-1	TRBV19	ASRTSGAYNEQF
TRBD1	TRBJ1-2	TRBV2	ASGLRQGNYGYT
-	TRBJ1-2	TRBV6-5	ASSRTAGYT
TRBD2	TRBJ2-3	TRBV28	ASSSRRGGTDTQY
-	TRBJ1-2	TRBV28	ASSPTRSYGYT
-	TRBJ2-7	TRBV13	ASSLYRYEQY